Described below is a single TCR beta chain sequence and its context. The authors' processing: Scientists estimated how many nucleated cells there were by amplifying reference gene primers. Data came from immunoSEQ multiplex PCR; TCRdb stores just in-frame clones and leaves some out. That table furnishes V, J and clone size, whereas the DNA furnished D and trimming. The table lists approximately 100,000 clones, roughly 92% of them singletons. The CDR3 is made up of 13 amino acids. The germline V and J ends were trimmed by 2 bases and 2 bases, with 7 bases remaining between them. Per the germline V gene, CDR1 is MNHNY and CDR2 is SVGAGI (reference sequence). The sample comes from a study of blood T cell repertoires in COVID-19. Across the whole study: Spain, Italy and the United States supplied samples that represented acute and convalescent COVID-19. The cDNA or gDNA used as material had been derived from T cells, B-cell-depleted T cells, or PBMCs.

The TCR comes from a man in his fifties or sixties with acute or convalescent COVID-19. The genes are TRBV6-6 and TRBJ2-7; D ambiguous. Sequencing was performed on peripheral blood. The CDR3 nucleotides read TGTGCCAGCAGTTACGTACAGACCTACGAGCAGTACTTC. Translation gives CASSYVQTYEQYF.